What follows are 8 T cell receptor beta chains derived from one specimen sequenced in a study of T cells in Graves' hyperthyroidism and ophthalmopathy. Authors of the study amplified TCR beta CDR3 regions from RNA transcripts. First-round RT-PCR targeting the TCR CDR3 was performed with the HTBI primer set. TCRdb used MiXCR to reprocess the multiplex PCR reads, holding one entry per CDR3 protein. The table lists fewer than 110,000 distinct CDR3 sequences, about 16% of them singletons. The sample consisted of blood. The receptors here all came from a woman aged 50 to 60 with Graves' hyperthyroidism.

This clonotype was recorded many times. The chain employs TRBV5-1 and TRBJ1-2, with D possibly TRBD1 on 5 matching bases. V lost 0 bases, J lost 8 bases, and 14 bases lay in between. The CDR3 runs to 14 residues. Germline assignment: CDR1 SGHRS and CDR2 YFSETQ. The CDR3 protein is CASSLETGGGGYTF. Here the CDR3 DNA reads TGCGCCAGCAGCTTGGAGACGGGCGGGGGAGGCTACACCTTC.

This clonotype was seen repeatedly, ten times or more. The rearrangement links TRBV28 to TRBJ1-4, with TRBD1 as a possible D gene (5 bases). This CDR3 comprises 16 residues. Looked up from germline, CDR1 is MDHEN and CDR2 is SYDVKM. V lost 3 bases, J lost 5 bases, and 16 bases lay in between. In DNA, the CDR3 is TGTGCCAGCAGTTTGGGTCTCGGGGGTGCAAATGAAAAACTGTTTTTT. This gives the protein CASSLGLGGANEKLFF.

Here the CDR3 DNA reads TGTGCCAGCAGTCAGGGAGGGAACTATGGCTACACCTTC. It specifies CASSQGGNYGYTF. V gene TRBV3-1 combines with J gene TRBJ1-2; possible D gene TRBD1, 5 bases. CDR3 length: 13 amino acids. Between the trimmed V and J ends, which lost 6 bases and 2 bases, there was a span of 10 bases. From germline, CDR1 is LGHDT and CDR2 YNNKEL (reference sequence). Filled out from reference TRBV3-1 and TRBJ1-2, the complete variable domain reads DTAVSQTPKYLVTQMGNDKSIKCEQNLGHDTMYWYKQDSKKFLKIMFSYNNKELIINETVPNRFSPKSPDKAHLNLHINSLELGDSAVYFCASSQGGNYGYTFGSGTRLTVV.

This clonotype was detected many times. The chain joins TRBV28 to TRBJ1-1, with D possibly TRBD1 on 5 matching bases. V was shortened by 1 base and J by 2 bases, with 11 bases between the two germline ends. The CDR3 has 15 residues. The germline V gene encodes CDR1 MDHEN and CDR2 SYDVKM. CDR3 nucleotides: TGTGCCAGCAGTTTATTAGGGGCAGTAAACACTGAAGCTTTCTTT. Protein sequence: CASSLLGAVNTEAFF.

V is TRBV12-3 or TRBV12-4 and J is TRBJ1-4, with D possibly being TRBD1 (6 bases). This CDR3 has 14 amino acids. Between the trimmed V and J ends, which lost 7 bases and 9 bases, there was a span of 18 bases. The CDR3 nucleotides read TGTGCCAGCACCCAAGGGGCAGGGGCAAAAAAACTGTTTTTT. It is translated as CASTQGAGAKKLFF.

This clonotype was recorded at least ten times. The chain joins TRBV7-2 to TRBJ2-7; TRBD2 aligns across 12 bases. Looked up from germline, CDR1 is SGHTA and CDR2 is FQGNSA. Trimming cost V 1 base and J 0 bases; bases outside gene matches: 13. This CDR3 is 20 amino acids long. CDR3 nucleotides: TGTGCCAGCAGCTTAGAGCCACTAGCGGGAGGTCATATGGTCTCCTACGAGCAGTACGTC. Translating it yields CASSLEPLAGGHMVSYEQYV.

A few counts support this clonotype. This rearrangement joins TRBV10-1 to TRBJ2-1, with a tentative D call TRBD1 (5 bases). V lost 2 bases and J 2 bases, leaving 13 bases between the germline ends. This CDR3 spans 16 amino acids. The germline V gene has CDR1 WNHNN and CDR2 SYGVQD (reference sequence). DNA for the CDR3: TGCGCCAGCAGTGAGCGGCAGGGATCAACCTACAATGAGCAGTTCTTC. Its translation: CASSERQGSTYNEQFF.

This clonotype was detected ten times or more. The chain is built from TRBV19 and TRBJ2-1; 7 bases fit TRBD2. Germline V gene lookup returns CDR1 LNHDA and CDR2 SQIVND (reference sequence). V lost 4 bases, J lost 9 bases, and 6 bases stayed unmatched. This CDR3 comprises 13 residues. CDR3: CASSRGGRREQFF. The CDR3 coding sequence is TGTGCCAGTAGTAGGGGCGGGAGACGTGAGCAGTTCTTC.